The entry below gives a single TCR beta chain sequence along with its context. Other DNA sequences in this sample translate to the same CDR3. Those who donated, Caucasian adults without exception, all lived in Nashville, Tennessee. This sample was taken from a study of shared clonotypes between healthy human individuals. About the research overall: Each donor's CD4 naive and CD4 memory cells filled three plates apiece, CD8 naive two, and CD8 memory one.

Researchers divided each subset's genomic DNA evenly across several immunoSEQ plates. Assay: immunoSEQ multiplex PCR; the TCRdb copy retains only in-frame clones and omits some. The sample includes about 1 million clones, approximately 76% seen only once; the top ten take about 1.5%. There are 14 residues in the CDR3. CDR1 is KGHSH and CDR2 is LQKENI in the germline V gene. Trimming took 3 bases from V and 4 from J, leaving 12 bases between them. The chain links TRBV18 to TRBJ1-1; D is ambiguous. This clonotype was sampled from a man aged 18 to 35 in good health. The sequenced sample was memory CD4+ T cells sorted from blood. As to subset: CD45RA-negative fraction. The chain's CDR3 is CASSPLPLGTEAFF. The CDR3 nucleotides read TGTGCCAGCTCACCGCTGCCCCTGGGCACTGAAGCTTTCTTT.